This T cell receptor beta chain is drawn from a study of cytomegalovirus exposure and HLA in healthy donors. Amplification used 60 Vbeta primers and 13 Jbeta primers. The method was immunoSEQ multiplex PCR; TCRdb's version includes in-frame clones alone and lacks a portion of them. The profile shows almost 200,000 clones, 65% to 90% of them singletons. V was clipped by 5 bases and J by 7 bases; unmatched bases: 3. The germline CDR1 and CDR2 sequences are MNHEY and SVGAGI. The length of the CDR3 is 13 residues. In regard to this clone: Its matching antigen is unknown.

Study-level findings and limits: Rarity characterized most TCR sequences, yet some public TCRs appeared in many donors.

The chain links TRBV6-5 to TRBJ2-5; the match to TRBD1 covers 11 bases. The origin of this receptor is a woman between 45 and 65 years old in good health and CMV-seronegative. Sequenced input: PBMCs. The CDR3 DNA reads TGTGCCAGCAGTGGGACAGGGGGTAGGACCCAGTACTTC. Protein: CASSGTGGRTQYF.